Each of the 24 T cell receptor beta chains below was sequenced from the same sample in a study of shared clonotypes between healthy human individuals. Terminally differentiated effector memory CD45RA+ cells were left out of the naive CD8 fraction, which was CD45RO-negative and positively selected for CCR7. This table comes from immunoSEQ multiplex PCR, and its TCRdb copy is limited to in-frame clones, with some not included. There are millions of clones in the sample; over 85% occur only once, and 1.1% lies in the top ten. Sequenced: naive CD8+ T cells sorted from blood. The receptors derive from a man between 18 and 35 years old in good health.

This chain joins TRBV4-1 and TRBJ2-5; D is perhaps TRBD1 (5 bases). Looked up from germline, CDR1 is MGHRA and CDR2 is YSYEKL. The CDR3 totals 15 residues. V lost 2 bases and J lost 4, with 14 bases in between. CDR3 protein: CASSQSIGQGETQYF. The CDR3 DNA reads as TGCGCCAGCAGCCAATCAATAGGGCAGGGAGAGACCCAGTACTTC.

This clone was recorded only once. The CDR3 loop reads CASGQPIYGYTF. The CDR3 DNA sequence: TGTGCCAGCGGGCAGCCGATCTATGGCTACACCTTC. This chain joins TRBV7-9 and TRBJ1-2, with D uncertain. Per germline, CDR1 SEHNR and CDR2 FQNEAQ (reference sequence). V was shortened by 8 bases and J by 4 bases, with 11 bases between the two germline ends. CDR3 length: 12 residues.

This chain links TRBV4-1 with TRBJ2-7; D is unresolved. V gave up 1 base and J gave up 0 bases, with 16 bases separating them. The CDR3 has 17 amino acids. CDR1 is MGHRA, CDR2 YSYEKL, per germline. The CDR3: CASSQVFGQAYSYEQYF. The CDR3 DNA sequence: TGCGCCAGCAGCCAAGTCTTTGGGCAGGCTTACTCCTACGAGCAGTACTTC.

About this clone itself: The CDR3 does not close with the conserved phenylalanine or tryptophan, likely indicating a read error. The DNA is left out, because the CDR3 cannot be placed on it with certainty; the CDR3 is given as TCRdb lists it. The chain recombines TRBV21-1 with TRBJ2-7; the table names TRBD2, a call not compared with the DNA. TRBV21-1 is a known pseudogene. Inclusive of both ends, the CDR3 amounts to 10 amino acids. CDR3 protein: CASSIPSTVA.

This chain uses TRBV7-9 with TRBJ2-5; the D gene could be TRBD1 or TRBD2 (5 bases each). Trimming shortened V by 5 bases and J by 2 bases, and 15 bases separated the two germline ends. This CDR3 spans 15 amino acids. CDR1 and CDR2 (germline): SEHNR, FQNEAQ (reference sequence). The chain's CDR3 is CASSIKGRSQETQYF. CDR3 sequence (DNA): TGTGCCAGCAGCATAAAGGGACGGTCACAAGAGACCCAGTACTTC.

J is TRBJ1-1 and V is TRBV10-3; D is undetermined. Germline CDR1 ENHRY, CDR2 SYGVKD. The CDR3 runs to 14 residues. With 6 bases removed from V and 0 bases from J, the gap between germline ends came to 11 bases. Written as DNA, the CDR3 is TGTGCCATCAGGGGCGAGGGATTGAACACTGAAGCTTTCTTT. It specifies CAIRGEGLNTEAFF.

The chain couples TRBV6-5 to TRBJ2-3; D might be TRBD1 or TRBD2, each matching 6 bases. Germline CDR1 MNHEY, CDR2 SVGAGI. The CDR3 length is 15 residues. Trimming pared 6 bases from V and 3 bases from J, leaving 16 bases between. The CDR3 sequence: CASRRDTALTDTQYF. CDR3 DNA sequence: TGTGCCAGCAGGCGGGACACAGCTTTAACAGATACGCAGTATTTT.

This chain uses TRBV19 with TRBJ1-1, with D tentatively TRBD1 (6 bases). The CDR3 spans 11 residues. Trimming pared 6 bases from V and 7 bases from J, leaving 9 bases between. Germline CDR1 and CDR2: LNHDA and SQIVND (reference sequence). Written as DNA, the CDR3 is TGTGCCAGTAGCAACAGGGTTGAAGCTTTCTTT. Amino acid sequence: CASSNRVEAFF.

This chain joins TRBV7-9 and TRBJ2-7, with TRBD1 matching 8 bases. The CDR3 is made up of 12 amino acids. V trimming: 5 bases; J trimming: 6 bases; junction bases outside the gene matches: 3. The germline CDR1 and CDR2 sequences are SEHNR and FQNEAQ (reference sequence). The CDR3 coding sequence is TGTGCCAGCAGCCCACAGGGGGTCGAGCAGTACTTC. Amino acid sequence: CASSPQGVEQYF.

DNA of the CDR3: TGCGCCAGCAGCCGCTTGTATCAGGGGGGTCAGCCCCAGCATTTT. Protein: CASSRLYQGGQPQHF. This sequence joins TRBV4-3 and TRBJ1-5; TRBD1 matches at 7 bases. The CDR3 runs 15 residues. With V trimmed by 4 bases and J by 6 bases, 9 bases remained unmatched. The V gene's germline CDR1 is LGHNA and CDR2 YSLEER.

The rearrangement uses TRBV2 and TRBJ2-7; D gene uncertain. This CDR3 comprises 14 residues. The V gene's germline CDR1 is SNHLY and CDR2 FYNNEI. V was cut by 1 base and J by 2 bases, with 9 bases left in between. Here the CDR3 reads CASSEVDGPYEQYF. CDR3 nucleotide sequence: TGTGCCAGCAGTGAAGTGGACGGTCCCTACGAGCAGTACTTC.

The chain employs TRBV27 and TRBJ1-5; the D gene is possibly TRBD1 (5 bases). CDR1 is MNHEY and CDR2 is SMNVEV in the germline V gene (reference sequence). With 5 bases removed from V and 6 bases from J, the gap between germline ends came to 23 bases. The CDR3 spans 17 residues. The CDR3 nucleotides are TGTGCCAGCAGTGAGGTTGGTGTGCAGGGTTTAGGTCAGCCCCAGCATTTT. It is translated as CASSEVGVQGLGQPQHF.

V is TRBV9 and J is TRBJ2-2, with 8 bases matching TRBD1. V was pared by 4 bases and J by 1 base, with 12 bases of the junction left unmatched. Germline assignment: CDR1 SGDLS and CDR2 YYNGEE. This CDR3 contains 18 residues. The CDR3 loop reads CASSPTPRDRRNTGELFF. DNA of the CDR3: TGTGCCAGCAGCCCTACTCCCCGGGACAGGAGGAACACCGGGGAGCTGTTTTTT.

The chain carries TRBV5-1 and TRBJ2-5, with D possibly called TRBD1 or TRBD2 (5 bases each). Trimming took 4 bases from V and 5 from J, leaving 18 bases between them. The CDR3 extends over 15 amino acids. The germline V gene has CDR1 SGHRS and CDR2 YFSETQ. The CDR3, as DNA: TGCGCCAGCAGCCCAATTAGAGGGGCTGGGGAGACCCAGTACTTC. It specifies CASSPIRGAGETQYF. Full variable domain (remainder filled in from reference TRBV5-1 and TRBJ2-5): KAGVTQTPRYLIKTRGQQVTLSCSPISGHRSVSWYQQTPGQGLQFLFEYFSETQRNKGNFPGRFSGRQFSNSRSEMNVSTLELGDSALYLCASSPIRGAGETQYFGPGTRLLVL.

Worth noting for this clone: The CDR3 ends on some other residue instead of the conserved phenylalanine or tryptophan, so this is likely a read error. This chain links TRBV6-1 with TRBJ1-1; 9 nucleotides agree with TRBD1. This CDR3 has 15 residues. The V and J ends lost 7 bases and 4 bases, in that order; junction bases with no gene match: 10. Germline lookup yields CDR1 MNHNS and CDR2 SASEGT. This chain's CDR3 is CASKTGQGVTTEAFL. The DNA for the CDR3 is TGTGCCAGCAAGACGGGACAGGGAGTGACCACTGAAGCTTTCCTT.

This chain connects TRBV11-2 to TRBJ2-3; 10 nucleotides align to TRBD1. Trimming at V came to 1 base and at J to 2 bases, leaving 12 bases not matched to a gene. This CDR3 comprises 19 residues. The germline gives CDR1 SGHAT, CDR2 FQNNGV. CDR3 protein: CASSLVSGTGVGPTDTQYF. Here the CDR3 DNA reads TGTGCCAGCAGCTTAGTCTCTGGGACAGGGGTCGGTCCCACAGATACGCAGTATTTT.

The V and J genes are TRBV5-1 and TRBJ2-7; possibly TRBD1 for D (5 bases). Trimming left V 2 bases short and J 2 bases short, with 14 bases between. This CDR3 is built from 15 residues. CDR1 and CDR2 (germline): SGHRS, YFSETQ. CDR3 nucleotides: TGCGCCAGCAGCTTAATGCCCGGACACCCCTACGAGCAGTACTTC. This gives the protein CASSLMPGHPYEQYF.

Notes on this clone: Distinct nucleotide sequences in the sample also encode this CDR3. This chain joins TRBV27 and TRBJ2-1; 11 bases line up with TRBD2. Germline CDR1 MNHEY, CDR2 SMNVEV (reference sequence). J lost 4 bases, V lost 3 bases, and 5 bases had no gene match. The CDR3 loop spans 16 amino acids. CDR3 amino acids: CASSLLGTSGYNEQFF. The CDR3 coding sequence is TGTGCCAGCAGTTTGCTCGGGACTAGCGGATACAATGAGCAGTTCTTC.

In DNA form, the CDR3 reads TGTGCCAGCTCACCGGTTGTAGGGTTAACCTACGAGCAGTACTTC. Encoded protein: CASSPVVGLTYEQYF. This chain connects TRBV18 to TRBJ2-7, with D unclear. The germline V gene encodes CDR1 KGHSH and CDR2 LQKENI. The CDR3 extends over 15 amino acids. V shed 3 bases and J shed 2 bases, with 14 bases lying between them.

This rearrangement joins TRBV7-8 to TRBJ2-7; 8 bases fit TRBD1. Germline V gene sequence: CDR1 SGHVS, CDR2 FQNEAQ. The CDR3 loop spans 16 amino acids. Trimming at V came to 1 base and at J to 3 bases, leaving 8 bases not matched to a gene. The CDR3 region is CASSLVGQVNLYEQYF. The DNA of the CDR3 is TGTGCCAGCAGCTTAGTGGGACAGGTAAATCTCTACGAGCAGTACTTC.

V is TRBV18 and J is TRBJ2-1, with D hard to call. This CDR3 region has 13 residues. CDR1 is KGHSH and CDR2 is LQKENI in the germline V gene. V shed 5 bases and J shed 8 bases, with 13 bases lying between them. CDR3 in amino acids: CASSSLSDDEQFF. The CDR3 nucleotides read TGTGCCAGCTCATCACTCTCGGACGATGAGCAGTTCTTC.

Worth noting for this clone: The same CDR3 arises from other DNA sequences in this sample as well. The chain uses TRBV9 and TRBJ2-7; 9 nucleotides align to TRBD2. CDR1 is SGDLS, CDR2 YYNGEE, per germline. V shed 0 bases, J shed 1 base, and the junction held 2 bases outside the gene matches. The CDR3 is 15 amino acids. The CDR3 loop reads CASSVEAGGSYEQYF. CDR3 DNA: TGTGCCAGCAGCGTAGAAGCGGGAGGTTCCTACGAGCAGTACTTC. The variable domain in full, completed from reference TRBV9 and TRBJ2-7, reads DSGVTQTPKHLITATGQRVTLRCSPRSGDLSVYWYQQSLDQGLQFLIQYYNGEERAKGNILERFSAQQFPDLHSELNLSSLELGDSALYFCASSVEAGGSYEQYFGPGTRLTVT.

The chain combines TRBV9 with TRBJ2-7; D unresolved. The germline gives CDR1 SGDLS, CDR2 YYNGEE. CDR3 length equals 13 residues. V lost 1 base, J lost 2 bases, and 7 bases lay in between. The CDR3 protein is CASSVNPTYEQYF. The CDR3 nucleotides read TGTGCCAGCAGCGTAAATCCAACCTACGAGCAGTACTTC.

As for this clone: Other DNA sequences in the sample encode the same CDR3. The chain has TRBV6-1 and TRBJ1-1; the D is unclear. Germline V lookup: CDR1 MNHNS, CDR2 SASEGT. The CDR3 is 12 amino acids. V was clipped by 7 bases and J by 0 bases, with 6 bases between them. CDR3 coding DNA: TGTGCCAGCACGGGGTTGAACACTGAAGCTTTCTTT. Amino acids: CASTGLNTEAFF.